The entry below gives a single TCR beta chain sequence along with its context. The CDR3 is made up of 15 amino acids. Germline CDR1 LGHDT, CDR2 YNNKEL (reference sequence). The V end was cut by 4 bases, the J end by 8 bases, with 17 bases between. This entry belongs to a study of blood T cell repertoires in COVID-19. Study summary: The study drew acute and convalescent COVID-19 samples from the United States, Italy and Spain. Sample material is recorded as cDNA or gDNA derived from T cells, B-cell-depleted T cells, or PBMCs.

Seattle patient enrollment occurred during active infection, with longitudinal follow-up thereafter. In the original processing: Nucleated cell number was recorded as an estimate derived from reference gene primer amplification. Sequenced by immunoSEQ multiplex PCR; TCRdb stores in-frame clones only, minus some. That table furnishes V, J and clone size, whereas the DNA furnished D and trimming. Here the sample spans around 220,000 clones, 70% to 85% being singletons. The clonotype comes from a woman older than 75 with COVID-19, enrolled during active disease. Sequencing was carried out using peripheral blood. The chain is built from TRBV3-1 (or the pseudogene TRBV3-2) and TRBJ1-4; D is ambiguous. The CDR3 is CASSPEGLSYEKLFF. DNA for the CDR3: TGTGCCAGCAGCCCGGAGGGTTTATCATACGAAAAACTGTTTTTT.